The 18 T cell receptor beta chains listed next were all sequenced from one sample in a study of T-cell reconstitution after alpha-beta-depleted transplantation in children. Unique molecular identifiers tagged the TCRbeta library. Each CDR3 protein gets one entry after TCRdb re-called the PCR reads with MiXCR. The sample has some 300,000 distinct CDR3 sequences, 10% seen once. This specimen consisted of PBMCs from the stem cell graft donor, obtained from the stem cell graft. The receptor set was obtained from a human donor who donated a stem cell graft to a child with acute lymphoblastic leukemia.

The genes are TRBV7-9 and TRBJ2-1, with 7 bases matching TRBD1. The length of the CDR3 is 14 residues. CDR1 is SEHNR and CDR2 is FQNEAQ in the germline V gene (reference sequence). V gave up 4 bases and J gave up 3 bases; unmatched junction bases: 3. The CDR3 region has the DNA TGTGCCAGCAGCTCGACAGGGATCTACAATGAGCAGTTCTTC. It encodes CASSSTGIYNEQFF.

V is TRBV20-1 and J is TRBJ2-5; a weak D match, TRBD2 (5 bases). V lost 3 bases and J lost 6, with 11 bases in between. There are 12 residues in the CDR3. The germline gives CDR1 DFQATT, CDR2 SNEGSKA (reference sequence). The CDR3, as DNA: TGCAGTGCTAGGCTTGACGGGAAGACCCAGTACTTC. Translating gives CSARLDGKTQYF.

The J gene is TRBJ2-3, the V gene TRBV7-2, with D unresolved. This CDR3 comprises 13 residues. The ends were cut back, 1 base at V and 6 bases at J, with 8 bases in the middle. Germline loops: CDR1 SGHTA, CDR2 FQGNSA. The CDR3: CASSLDVPDTQYF. CDR3 coding DNA: TGTGCCAGCAGCTTAGACGTACCGGATACGCAGTATTTT.

With respect to this clonotype: One end of the junction is discordant with germline, which a read error may explain. This rearrangement joins TRBV12-3 or TRBV12-4 to TRBJ2-1; D perhaps matches TRBD1 (6 bases). The CDR3 contains 15 residues. The CDR3 is CASCFGDKGVNEQFF. In nucleotides, the CDR3 is TGTGCCAGCTGTTTCGGGGACAAAGGGGTAAATGAGCAGTTCTTC.

This clonotype occurred many times. The gene calls are TRBV7-9 and TRBJ2-7, with 9 bases identical to TRBD1. The CDR3 is 15 residues long. Germline assignment: CDR1 SEHNR and CDR2 FQNEAQ (reference sequence). V dropped 5 bases and J dropped 6; count of bases not matched to a gene: 11. CDR3 sequence (DNA): TGTGCCAGCAGCCAGGGACAGGGACGCTGGTCCGAGCAGTACTTC. Its protein product is CASSQGQGRWSEQYF.

V is TRBV7-9 and J is TRBJ2-1; D is perhaps TRBD1 or TRBD2 (6 bases each). V was pared by 5 bases and J by 0 bases, with 14 bases between. CDR1 is SEHNR and CDR2 is FQNEAQ in the germline V gene (reference sequence). This CDR3 region has 16 residues. CDR3 DNA sequence: TGTGCCAGCAGCCAAGGGGGACTTGGCTCCTACAATGAGCAGTTCTTC. As protein: CASSQGGLGSYNEQFF.

As concerns this clonotype: A read error may account for a junction end that differs from germline. V and J are TRBV12-3 or TRBV12-4 and TRBJ1-5; a possible D gene is TRBD1 (5 bases). The CDR3 runs 16 residues. The CDR3 DNA reads TGTACCAGCAATGTGGCCCGGGACGGACACAATCAGCCCCAGCATTTT. It translates to CTSNVARDGHNQPQHF.

This clonotype was counted ten times or more. Here the CDR3 reads CSARDAGSNQPQHF. The CDR3 region has the DNA TGCAGTGCTAGAGATGCGGGTAGCAATCAGCCCCAGCATTTT. The V call is TRBV20-1, the J call TRBJ1-5; D gene ambiguous. The CDR3 runs 14 residues. CDR1 and CDR2 from the germline V gene are DFQATT and SNEGSKA (reference sequence). Trimming pared 0 bases from V and 0 bases from J, leaving 6 bases between.

J is TRBJ1-5 and V is TRBV20-1; 7 nucleotides align to TRBD1. The CDR3 covers 15 residues. Germline values: CDR1 DFQATT, CDR2 SNEGSKA (reference sequence). The V and J ends lost 5 bases and 1 base, in that order; junction bases with no gene match: 8. The CDR3 loop is CSALTGVQSNQPQHF. The CDR3 region has the DNA TGCAGTGCTCTTACAGGGGTGCAGAGCAATCAGCCCCAGCATTTT.

The sample holds a few counts of this clonotype. J is TRBJ2-5 and V is TRBV12-3 or TRBV12-4; no definite D call. There are 13 residues in the CDR3. The germline V and J ends were trimmed by 3 bases and 4 bases, with 9 bases remaining between them. CDR3 DNA: TGTGCCAGCAGTTTGGGGTTCCCAGAGACCCAGTACTTC. Amino acid sequence: CASSLGFPETQYF.

There are a few counts of this clonotype. This chain links TRBV12-3 or TRBV12-4 with TRBJ2-1; the match to TRBD2 covers 7 bases. The CDR3 covers 13 residues. The trim removed 6 bases at V and 10 bases at J, leaving 9 bases unmatched. CDR3 nucleotide sequence: TGTGCCAGCAGGCTAACTAGCGATCGCGAGCAGTTCTTC. Its translation: CASRLTSDREQFF.

The chain has TRBV5-6 and TRBJ2-1; D remains ambiguous. There are 13 residues in the CDR3. With 0 bases removed from V and 8 bases from J, the gap between germline ends came to 9 bases. Germline CDR1 is SGHDT and CDR2 is YYEEEE. Here the CDR3 DNA reads TGTGCCAGCAGCTTGGAAGCCAATGATGAGCAGTTCTTC. Translated: CASSLEANDEQFF.

This clonotype occurred many times. The DNA for the CDR3 is TGTGCCAGCACCACCTCCGGAACCTACGAGCAGTACTTC. Translated: CASTTSGTYEQYF. The rearrangement links TRBV12-3 or TRBV12-4 to TRBJ2-7; D unresolved. This CDR3 is built from 13 residues. V lost 7 bases and J lost 2, with 12 bases in between.

This clonotype appeared a few times. The CDR3 sequence: CSARDDSGSSGYEQYF. The CDR3 DNA is TGCAGTGCTAGAGATGATAGCGGGAGTTCCGGCTACGAGCAGTACTTC. This chain connects TRBV20-1 to TRBJ2-7; 9 nucleotides align to TRBD2. The CDR3 is 16 residues long. J was trimmed by 3 bases and V by 0 bases; bases with no gene match: 9. CDR1 and CDR2 from the germline V gene are DFQATT and SNEGSKA (reference sequence).

In its sample, this clonotype was seen a few times. The V gene is TRBV7-9, the J gene TRBJ2-7; maybe TRBD1 (5 bases). Deletions cut 0 bases from V and 5 bases from J, with 11 bases between. Germline assignment: CDR1 SEHNR and CDR2 FQNEAQ (reference sequence). This CDR3 spans 14 amino acids. CDR3 region: CASSLAQGWNEQYF. DNA of the CDR3: TGTGCCAGCAGCTTAGCTCAGGGATGGAACGAGCAGTACTTC. The full variable domain, completed using reference TRBV7-9 and TRBJ2-7, is DTGVSQNPRHKITKRGQNVTFRCDPISEHNRLYWYRQTLGQGPEFLTYFQNEAQLEKSRLLSDRFSAERPKGSFSTLEIQRTEQGDSAMYLCASSLAQGWNEQYFGPGTRLTVT.

This clonotype was seen a few times. V usage is TRBV7-9 and J usage is TRBJ2-7; tentatively, D is TRBD1 (5 bases). Germline values: CDR1 SEHNR, CDR2 FQNEAQ (reference sequence). Trimming pared 5 bases from V and 4 bases from J, leaving 18 bases between. The CDR3 length is 15 residues. CDR3 coding DNA: TGTGCCAGCAGCCCCGCTGGCAGGGCTAAGTACGAGCAGTACTTC. It translates to CASSPAGRAKYEQYF.

This clonotype was seen ten or more times. This chain links TRBV29-1 with TRBJ1-1; perhaps TRBD1 as D (6 bases). V was cut by 4 bases and J by 8 bases, with 17 bases left in between. The CDR3 has 13 residues. Per germline, CDR1 SQVTM and CDR2 ANQGSEA. Written as DNA, the CDR3 is TGCAGCGTTGGGGGACTGGGGGCCTCCGAAGCTTTCTTT. Residues: CSVGGLGASEAFF.

There are a few counts of this clonotype. The chain employs TRBV7-2 and TRBJ2-3; the D is unclear. Trimming took off 5 bases at V and 5 bases at J, with 17 bases between the two ends. CDR1 and CDR2 from the germline V gene are SGHTA and FQGNSA. The CDR3 extends over 15 amino acids. The chain's CDR3 is CASSALPLTIDTQYF. The CDR3 nucleotides read TGTGCCAGCAGCGCACTGCCTCTTACCATAGATACGCAGTATTTT.